The text below deals with one T cell receptor (beta chain). The antigen remains undetermined. The CDR3 covers 15 residues. V was pared by 0 bases and J by 7 bases, with 13 bases between. CDR1 is SGHRS, CDR2 YFSETQ, per germline. For TCR, cDNA came from 5'RACE template switching, which added a universal primer site and UMIs. MiXCR was run by TCRdb on the 5' RACE reads, yielding one entry per CDR3 protein. Among some 670,000 distinct CDR3 sequences listed, approximately 13% were seen once. This sample stems from a study of T cells after yellow fever vaccination. General study results and limits: Bulk-population clonotypes that are abundant could appear as contaminants in FACS-sorted repertoires.

Material: PBMCs, obtained on the day of the yellow fever booster vaccination. The V gene is TRBV5-1, the J gene TRBJ2-2; the D gene is possibly TRBD2 (6 bases). The source of this sequence is a young man who received the YFV17D yellow fever vaccine. In DNA form, the CDR3 reads TGCGCCAGCAGCTTGGCTCGGGGGACCAGCGGGGAGCTGTTTTTT. As protein: CASSLARGTSGELFF.